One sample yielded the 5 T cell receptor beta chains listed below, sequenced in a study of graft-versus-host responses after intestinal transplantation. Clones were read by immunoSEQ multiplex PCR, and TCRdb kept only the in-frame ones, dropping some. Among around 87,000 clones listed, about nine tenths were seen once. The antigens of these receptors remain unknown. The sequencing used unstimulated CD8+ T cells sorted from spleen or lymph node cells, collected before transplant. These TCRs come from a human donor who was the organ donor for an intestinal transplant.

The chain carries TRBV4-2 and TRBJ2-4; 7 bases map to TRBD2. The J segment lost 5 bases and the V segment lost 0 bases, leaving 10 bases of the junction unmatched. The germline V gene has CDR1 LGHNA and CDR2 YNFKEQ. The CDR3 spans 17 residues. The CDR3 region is CASSQERGTAGENIQYF. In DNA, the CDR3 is TGTGCCAGCAGCCAAGAGCGGGGGACCGCGGGGGAAAACATTCAGTACTTC.

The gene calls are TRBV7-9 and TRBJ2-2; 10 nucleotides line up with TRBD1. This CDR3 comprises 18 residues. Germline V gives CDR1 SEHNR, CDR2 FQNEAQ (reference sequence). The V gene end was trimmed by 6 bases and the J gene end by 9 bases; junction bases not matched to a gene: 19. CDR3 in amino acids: CASSYYPRDRGPRWELFF. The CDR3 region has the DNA TGTGCCAGCAGTTATTACCCCCGGGACAGGGGACCCCGGTGGGAGCTGTTTTTT.

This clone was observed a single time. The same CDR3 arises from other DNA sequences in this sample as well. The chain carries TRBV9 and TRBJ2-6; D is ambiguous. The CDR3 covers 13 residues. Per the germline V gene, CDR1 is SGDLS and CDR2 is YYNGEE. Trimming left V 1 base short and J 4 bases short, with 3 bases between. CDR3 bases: TGTGCCAGCAGCGTACAGGGGGCCAACGTCCTGACTTTC. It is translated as CASSVQGANVLTF.

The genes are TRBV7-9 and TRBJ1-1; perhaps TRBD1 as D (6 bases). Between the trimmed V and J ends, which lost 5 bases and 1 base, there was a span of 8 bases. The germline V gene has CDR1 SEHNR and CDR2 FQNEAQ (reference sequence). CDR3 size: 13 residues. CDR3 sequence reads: CASSRTENTEAFF. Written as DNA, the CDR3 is TGTGCCAGCAGCCGGACAGAGAACACTGAAGCTTTCTTT. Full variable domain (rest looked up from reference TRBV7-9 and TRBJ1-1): DTGVSQNPRHKITKRGQNVTFRCDPISEHNRLYWYRQTLGQGPEFLTYFQNEAQLEKSRLLSDRFSAERPKGSFSTLEIQRTEQGDSAMYLCASSRTENTEAFFGQGTRLTVV.

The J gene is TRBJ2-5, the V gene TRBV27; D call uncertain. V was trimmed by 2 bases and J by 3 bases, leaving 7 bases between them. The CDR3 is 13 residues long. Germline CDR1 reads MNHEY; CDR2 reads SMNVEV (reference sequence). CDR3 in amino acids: CASSLGLEETQYF. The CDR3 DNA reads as TGTGCCAGCAGTTTAGGCCTTGAAGAGACCCAGTACTTC.